This T cell receptor beta chain was captured in a study of cytomegalovirus exposure and HLA in healthy donors. Study observations and caveats: Association with HLA alleles at 0.05 false discovery rate was found for 16,951 TCR beta sequences in a later analysis.

PCR amplification relied on 60 Vbeta primers (plus 13 Jbeta primers). TCRdb's copy holds only in-frame clones and misses some; the assay was immunoSEQ multiplex PCR. The table includes about 230,000 clones, 85% detected once. Worth noting for this clone: Its cognate antigen is unknown.

The germline gives CDR1 MNHNS, CDR2 SASEGT. The V and J ends lost 5 bases and 2 bases respectively, with 12 bases between them. The CDR3 totals 14 residues. Sequencing was carried out using PBMCs. This rearrangement joins TRBV6-1 to TRBJ2-5, with TRBD2 as a possible D gene (6 bases). The receptor was derived from a girl aged 2 to 9 in good health and CMV-seronegative. CDR3 sequence (DNA): TGTGCCAGCAGTCAGGGACTCCTGCAAGAGACCCAGTACTTC. Translated, it gives CASSQGLLQETQYF.